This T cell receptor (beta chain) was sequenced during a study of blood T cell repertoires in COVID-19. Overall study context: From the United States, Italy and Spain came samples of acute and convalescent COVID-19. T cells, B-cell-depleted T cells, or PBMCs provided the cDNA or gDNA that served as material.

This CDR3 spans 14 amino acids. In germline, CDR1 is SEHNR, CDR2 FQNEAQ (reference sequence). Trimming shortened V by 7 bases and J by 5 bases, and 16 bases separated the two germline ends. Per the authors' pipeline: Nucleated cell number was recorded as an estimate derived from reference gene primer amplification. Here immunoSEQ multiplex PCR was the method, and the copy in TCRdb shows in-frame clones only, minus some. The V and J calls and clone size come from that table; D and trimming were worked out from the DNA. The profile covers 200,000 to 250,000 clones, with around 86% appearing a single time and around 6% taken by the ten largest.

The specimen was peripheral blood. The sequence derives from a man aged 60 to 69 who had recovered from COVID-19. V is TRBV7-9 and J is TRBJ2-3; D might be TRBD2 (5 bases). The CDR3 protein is CASTLGGFIDTQYF. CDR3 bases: TGTGCCAGCACCCTCGGCGGGTTTATAGATACGCAGTATTTT.